This T cell receptor (beta chain) was retrieved from a study of blood T cell repertoires in COVID-19. TCRdb keeps only in-frame clones here, not all; method: immunoSEQ multiplex PCR. The sample shows around 250,000 clones, about nine tenths of them seen only once. The germline gives CDR1 MNHEY, CDR2 SVGAGI. V dropped 6 bases and J dropped 5; count of bases not matched to a gene: 7. There are 15 residues in the CDR3. The sample taken for sequencing was PBMCs or T cells enriched from blood (not recorded which). The sequence was collected from a man between 18 and 35 years old who had recovered from COVID-19. The chain recombines TRBV6-5 with TRBJ2-1, with 10 bases identical to TRBD2. In DNA, the CDR3 is TGTGCCAGCAGAAAAAGCGGGGGGGAAAACAATGAGCAGTTCTTC. Its protein is CASRKSGGENNEQFF.